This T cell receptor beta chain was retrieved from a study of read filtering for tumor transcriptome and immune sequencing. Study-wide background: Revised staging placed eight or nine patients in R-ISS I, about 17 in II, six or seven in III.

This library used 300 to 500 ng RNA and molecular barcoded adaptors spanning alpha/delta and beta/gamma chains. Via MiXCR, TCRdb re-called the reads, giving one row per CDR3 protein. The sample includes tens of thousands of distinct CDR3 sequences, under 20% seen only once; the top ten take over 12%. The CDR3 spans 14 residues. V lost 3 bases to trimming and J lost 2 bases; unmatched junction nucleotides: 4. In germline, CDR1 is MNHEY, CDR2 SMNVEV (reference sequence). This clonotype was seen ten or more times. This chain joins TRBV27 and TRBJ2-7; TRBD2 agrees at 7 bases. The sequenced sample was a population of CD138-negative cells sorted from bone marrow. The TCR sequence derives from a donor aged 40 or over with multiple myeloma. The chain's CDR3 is CASSFRRGTYEQYF. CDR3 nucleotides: TGTGCCAGCAGTTTTAGGCGGGGGACCTACGAGCAGTACTTC.